The 27 T cell receptor beta chains below come from one sample, sequenced in a study of control samples from healthy donors and cancer patients. Method: immunoSEQ multiplex PCR; TCRdb's copy keeps in-frame clones and lacks some. The data hold about 90,000 clones, with 90% observed a single time. Sequencing used blood. The receptors derive from a woman younger than 30 in good health.

This chain joins TRBV4-1 and TRBJ1-5; D is uncertain. V shed 1 base and J shed 1 base, with 14 bases lying between them. CDR3 length: 17 amino acids. The germline V gene has CDR1 MGHRA and CDR2 YSYEKL. CDR3 region: CASSQGGWGLSNQPQHF. The CDR3 region has the DNA TGCGCCAGCAGCCAAGGCGGTTGGGGTCTGAGCAATCAGCCCCAGCATTTT.

Comments on this clone: The junction departs from the called germline gene at one end, perhaps through a read error. The sample carries other DNA sequences with the same CDR3. This rearrangement joins TRBV7-2 to TRBJ2-7; perhaps TRBD2 as D (5 bases). CDR1 is SGHTA and CDR2 is FQGNSA in the germline V gene. The CDR3 runs to 14 residues. CDR3 in amino acids: CASSLAVTTYEQYF. DNA of the CDR3: TGTGCCAGCAGCTTAGCGGTGACTACCTATGAGCAGTACTTC.

The count of this clone is one. V and J are TRBV5-1 and TRBJ2-3; D not resolved. CDR3 size: 14 residues. Germline V gene lookup returns CDR1 SGHRS and CDR2 YFSETQ. The V and J ends lost 0 bases and 0 bases respectively, with 5 bases between them. CDR3 protein: CASSLEQSTDTQYF. In DNA, the CDR3 is TGCGCCAGCAGCTTGGAACAGAGCACAGATACGCAGTATTTT. The whole variable domain, remainder taken from reference TRBV5-1 and TRBJ2-3, is KAGVTQTPRYLIKTRGQQVTLSCSPISGHRSVSWYQQTPGQGLQFLFEYFSETQRNKGNFPGRFSGRQFSNSRSEMNVSTLELGDSALYLCASSLEQSTDTQYFGPGTRLTVL.

DNA of the CDR3: TGTGCCAGCAGCCACCGGGGGTCCAGGGACCCCACTGAAGCTTTCTTT. Its translation is CASSHRGSRDPTEAFF. This sequence joins TRBV3-1 (or the pseudogene TRBV3-2) and TRBJ1-1, with D possibly TRBD1 on 5 matching bases. Germline values: CDR1 LGHDT, CDR2 YNNKEL (reference sequence). CDR3 length: 16 residues. The V and J ends lost 3 bases and 4 bases respectively, with 18 bases between them.

The chain combines TRBV12-3 or TRBV12-4 with TRBJ1-5; unclear D gene. The CDR3 loop spans 13 amino acids. V was shortened by 4 bases and J by 3 bases, with 7 bases between the two germline ends. CDR3 in DNA: TGTGCCAGCAGTTCTGGTATCAATCAGCCCCAGCATTTT. Its protein product is CASSSGINQPQHF.

The V gene is TRBV5-1, the J gene TRBJ2-7; D is undetermined. The CDR3 spans 16 residues. V lost 0 bases, J lost 3 bases, and 16 bases lay in between. CDR1 and CDR2 (germline): SGHRS, YFSETQ. CDR3 in DNA: TGCGCCAGCAGCTTGGACCTGACACGTGGCAGCTACGAGCAGTACTTC. It encodes CASSLDLTRGSYEQYF.

The chain has TRBV5-1 and TRBJ1-6; no clear D. V lost 5 bases and J lost 0, with 12 bases in between. From germline, CDR1 is SGHRS and CDR2 YFSETQ. This CDR3 comprises 16 residues. In nucleotides, the CDR3 is TGCGCCAGCAGGGACGTAAGGAGCTCCTATAATTCACCCCTCCACTTT. Its protein product is CASRDVRSSYNSPLHF.

The V call is TRBV21-1, the J call TRBJ2-6; the table's D call, TRBD1, was not checked against the DNA. TRBV21-1 is classified as a pseudogene. This CDR3 comprises 21 residues. The CDR3 region is CASSKEFEQGGRRSGANVLTF. CDR3 bases: TGTGCCAGCAGCAAAGAGTTTGAACAAGGGGGTAGACGGTCTGGGGCCAACGTCCTGACTTTC.

The chain couples TRBV29-1 to TRBJ2-7; unclear D gene. Germline CDR1 is SQVTM and CDR2 is ANQGSEA. The CDR3 consists of 12 residues. Trimming removed 6 bases at V and 5 bases at J, with 14 bases between. CDR3 coding DNA: TGCAGCGTCCGATCCAATAACGACGAGCAGTACTTC. Translating gives CSVRSNNDEQYF.

V gene TRBV29-1 combines with J gene TRBJ2-5; no reliable D call. V was clipped by 8 bases and J by 4 bases, with 17 bases between them. Germline CDR1 and CDR2: SQVTM and ANQGSEA. The CDR3 extends over 13 amino acids. The CDR3 sequence: CSFVGMKAETQYF. The CDR3 DNA sequence: TGCAGCTTTGTCGGCATGAAGGCAGAGACCCAGTACTTC.

The chain is built from TRBV12-5 and TRBJ2-5; tentative D call: TRBD1 (5 bases). Trimming took 5 bases from V and 4 from J, leaving 11 bases between them. CDR1 is LGHNT, CDR2 FRNRAP, per germline. There are 13 residues in the CDR3. CDR3 loop: CASGQGFTETQYF. In DNA, the CDR3 is TGTGCTAGTGGTCAGGGTTTTACAGAGACCCAGTACTTC.

This chain connects TRBV29-1 to TRBJ2-3; D is perhaps TRBD1 (6 bases). Germline CDR1 SQVTM, CDR2 ANQGSEA. The CDR3 has 15 residues. Trimming removed 3 bases from V and 4 bases from J, with 17 bases in between. CDR3 sequence reads: CSVDGAGALPDTQYF. The CDR3 region has the DNA TGCAGCGTTGATGGGGCAGGGGCTCTCCCAGATACGCAGTATTTT.

This chain uses TRBV11-2 with TRBJ1-4; D gene unclear. Germline-derived CDR1 and CDR2 are SGHAT and FQNNGV. The CDR3 totals 17 residues. The V gene lost 0 bases and the J gene lost 10 bases, with 21 bases spanning the gap. CDR3 region: CASSLDLLPMGYSKLFF. CDR3 sequence (DNA): TGTGCCAGCAGCTTAGATCTTTTACCGATGGGTTATTCAAAACTGTTTTTT.

The rearrangement joins TRBV2 to TRBJ2-3; 11 bases match TRBD2. The CDR3 runs 15 residues. Germline V gene data show CDR1 as SNHLY and CDR2 as FYNNEI. V gave up 6 bases and J gave up 5 bases; unmatched junction bases: 7. The CDR3: CASRDSSGGRDTQYF. CDR3 in DNA: TGTGCCAGCAGAGACTCTAGCGGGGGGCGAGATACGCAGTATTTT.

V is TRBV27 and J is TRBJ2-5, with 11 bases fitting TRBD2. Unmatched junction bases numbered 13, after V lost 8 bases and J lost 5 bases. The CDR3 spans 16 residues. CDR1 and CDR2 from the germline V gene are MNHEY and SMNVEV (reference sequence). As DNA, the CDR3 is TGTGCCAGCCGAACCCTTCTAGCGGGGGGCGGGGAGACCCAGTACTTC. Amino acid sequence: CASRTLLAGGGETQYF.

The chain is built from TRBV6-5 and TRBJ2-7; TRBD2 agrees at 9 bases. CDR3 size: 16 residues. Germline V gene sequence: CDR1 MNHEY, CDR2 SVGAGI. V dropped 0 bases and J dropped 0; count of bases not matched to a gene: 3. CDR3 sequence (DNA): TGTGCCAGCAGTTACTCGTTGGGACTAGCCTCCTACGAGCAGTACTTC. This codes for CASSYSLGLASYEQYF.

A few counts support this clone. The CDR3: CASISGQGSAEAFF. In DNA, the CDR3 is TGTGCCAGCATTTCCGGACAGGGGAGCGCTGAAGCTTTCTTT. The chain carries TRBV2 and TRBJ1-1; 9 positions agree with TRBD1. The germline gives CDR1 SNHLY, CDR2 FYNNEI. This CDR3 has 14 residues. The junction had 9 bases not matched to a gene; V was cut back by 7 bases and J by 6 bases.

The chain uses TRBV7-9 and TRBJ2-1, with D unclear. V was trimmed by 5 bases and J by 7 bases, leaving 6 bases between them. The CDR3 is 11 residues long. Per the germline V gene, CDR1 is SEHNR and CDR2 is FQNEAQ (reference sequence). The CDR3 here is CASSPRNEQFF. The CDR3 coding sequence is TGTGCCAGCAGCCCGCGTAATGAGCAGTTCTTC.

This rearrangement joins TRBV2 to TRBJ2-7; a weak D match, TRBD1 (5 bases). V was trimmed by 1 base and J by 3 bases, leaving 10 bases between them. The CDR3 consists of 14 residues. Looked up from germline, CDR1 is SNHLY and CDR2 is FYNNEI. The CDR3 loop is CASSEGRRGYEQYF. CDR3 nucleotides: TGTGCCAGCAGTGAAGGGAGAAGGGGCTACGAGCAGTACTTC.

This chain uses TRBV7-2 with TRBJ1-2; 8 bases agree with TRBD1. Germline CDR1 is SGHTA and CDR2 is FQGNSA. This CDR3 is built from 16 residues. Unmatched junction bases numbered 16, after V lost 5 bases and J lost 8 bases. CDR3 DNA sequence: TGTGCCAGCAGCACCCGGGACAGGATCTCTCTGGGAGGCTACACCTTC. Translated, it gives CASSTRDRISLGGYTF.

The chain carries TRBV7-3 and TRBJ2-5; no reliable D call. Per the germline V gene, CDR1 is SGHTA and CDR2 is FQGTGA. This CDR3 is 11 amino acids long. V gave up 4 bases and J gave up 3 bases, with 3 bases separating them. This CDR3 reads CASSWKETQYF. The DNA for the CDR3 is TGTGCCAGCAGCTGGAAAGAGACCCAGTACTTC. Filled out from reference TRBV7-3 and TRBJ2-5, the complete variable domain reads GAGVSQTPSNKVTEKGKYVELRCDPISGHTALYWYRQSLGQGPEFLIYFQGTGAADDSGLPNDRFFAVRPEGSVSTLKIQRTERGDSAVYLCASSWKETQYFGPGTRLLVL.

The chain links TRBV4-1 to TRBJ1-3; no definite D call. V was trimmed by 6 bases and J by 0 bases, leaving 9 bases between them. The germline CDR1 and CDR2 sequences are MGHRA and YSYEKL. The CDR3 covers 14 residues. The CDR3 sequence: CASRPVFSGNTIYF. The CDR3 coding sequence is TGCGCCAGCAGACCAGTGTTCTCTGGAAACACCATATATTTT.

V usage is TRBV7-3 and J usage is TRBJ1-2; TRBD1 matches 7 bases. The ends lost 4 bases at V and 6 bases at J; junction bases unmatched: 8. This CDR3 region has 14 residues. CDR1 is SGHTA, CDR2 FQGTGA, per germline. CDR3 DNA: TGTGCCAGCAGCTCCTCGGACAGGCTAAATGGCTACACCTTC. Translation: CASSSSDRLNGYTF.

This chain connects TRBV15 to TRBJ1-1, with D unclear. V was clipped by 5 bases and J by 7 bases, with 14 bases between them. The CDR3 has 13 residues. Germline V gives CDR1 LNHNV, CDR2 YYDKDF (reference sequence). The CDR3 bases are TGTGCCACCAGCTCCCGGGTCCCGTTTGAAGCTTTCTTT. Translation: CATSSRVPFEAFF.

The chain links TRBV9 to TRBJ2-5; TRBD2 matches at 7 bases. Unmatched junction bases numbered 5, after V lost 4 bases and J lost 2 bases. This CDR3 region has 14 residues. Germline V lookup: CDR1 SGDLS, CDR2 YYNGEE. The CDR3 coding sequence is TGTGCCAGCAGCCAGGTGGGGGGGCAAGAGACCCAGTACTTC. It translates to CASSQVGGQETQYF.

The chain has TRBV21-1 and TRBJ1-1; the DNA was not used to check the table's D call, TRBD1. TRBV21-1 is given as a pseudogene. CDR3 size: 17 residues. CDR3 DNA sequence: TGTGCCAGCAGCCACCTCCGAGAAGCAGGAAGGAACACTGAAGCTTTCTTT. It yields the protein CASSHLREAGRNTEAFF.

This chain uses TRBV9 with TRBJ2-2, with D perhaps TRBD1 or TRBD2 (5 bases each). This CDR3 region has 15 residues. Germline values: CDR1 SGDLS, CDR2 YYNGEE. Trimming removed 4 bases at V and 0 bases at J, with 10 bases between. The CDR3 DNA follows: TGTGCCAGCAGCCTCGGGGCTACGAACACCGGGGAGCTGTTTTTT. Translating gives CASSLGATNTGELFF.